One sample yielded the 5 T cell receptor beta chains listed below, sequenced in a study of CD8 T cells in ankylosing spondylitis (dated by TCRdb to about 2017). Overall study results and their limits: Blood from ankylosing spondylitis patients appeared to be characterized by a TCR beta motif made up of seven or eight highly homologous amino acid variants.

Their antigens are not known. The receptor library was made with 5' RACE. The sample was run on an Illumina HiSeq 2500. TCRdb itself trimmed the public reads at Q25 with fastp, ran MiXCR and retained productive beta chains. Duplicate CDR3 protein sequences are folded into a single record with the most common DNA and genes. In all, the sample holds approximately 500,000 distinct CDR3 sequences, and roughly 12% of those were seen once. The leading ten clones occupy approximately 6.2% of the sample. Material for sequencing was blood, either unsorted or a sorted T cell fraction (not recorded which). The receptors were sampled from a male donor with ankylosing spondylitis.

The V gene is TRBV6-1, the J gene TRBJ2-3; D is ambiguous. The V end was cut by 6 bases, the J end by 0 bases, with 13 bases between. The CDR3 is 15 residues long. Per germline, CDR1 MNHNS and CDR2 SASEGT. DNA of the CDR3: TGTGCCAGCAGCTCCCGTAGTCCTAGCACAGATACGCAGTATTTT. Translated, it gives CASSSRSPSTDTQYF.

This clonotype appeared many times. The rearrangement joins TRBV28 to TRBJ1-2, with D unclear. Germline loops: CDR1 MDHEN, CDR2 SYDVKM. Trimming left V 3 bases short and J 3 bases short, with 8 bases between. This CDR3 contains 13 residues. The CDR3 loop reads CASSFGLYYGYTF. As DNA, the CDR3 is TGTGCCAGCAGTTTTGGTCTTTACTATGGCTACACCTTC.

V gene TRBV3-1 combines with J gene TRBJ2-5; D possibly uses TRBD1 or TRBD2 (6 bases each). This CDR3 has 15 residues. With 1 base removed from V and 7 bases from J, the gap between germline ends came to 16 bases. The V gene's germline CDR1 is LGHDT and CDR2 YNNKEL (reference sequence). The CDR3 DNA is TGTGCCAGCAGCCAAGGCGGGACAATCCCAACGACCCAGTACTTC. Its protein product is CASSQGGTIPTTQYF.

V usage is TRBV18 and J usage is TRBJ2-3; TRBD1 is a possible D gene (5 bases). Germline V gene lookup returns CDR1 KGHSH and CDR2 LQKENI. The CDR3 totals 13 residues. V was pared by 2 bases and J by 6 bases, with 9 bases between. Written as DNA, the CDR3 is TGTGCCAGCTCACCAGCGACAGAGGATACGCAGTATTTT. As protein: CASSPATEDTQYF.

This chain uses TRBV20-1 with TRBJ2-7; the match to TRBD1 covers 8 bases. From germline, CDR1 is DFQATT and CDR2 SNEGSKA (reference sequence). The length of the CDR3 is 12 residues. V dropped 8 bases and J dropped 7; count of bases not matched to a gene: 10. Written as DNA, the CDR3 is TGCAGTAGGACAGGGTTTTTGGGAGAGCAGTACTTC. As protein: CSRTGFLGEQYF.